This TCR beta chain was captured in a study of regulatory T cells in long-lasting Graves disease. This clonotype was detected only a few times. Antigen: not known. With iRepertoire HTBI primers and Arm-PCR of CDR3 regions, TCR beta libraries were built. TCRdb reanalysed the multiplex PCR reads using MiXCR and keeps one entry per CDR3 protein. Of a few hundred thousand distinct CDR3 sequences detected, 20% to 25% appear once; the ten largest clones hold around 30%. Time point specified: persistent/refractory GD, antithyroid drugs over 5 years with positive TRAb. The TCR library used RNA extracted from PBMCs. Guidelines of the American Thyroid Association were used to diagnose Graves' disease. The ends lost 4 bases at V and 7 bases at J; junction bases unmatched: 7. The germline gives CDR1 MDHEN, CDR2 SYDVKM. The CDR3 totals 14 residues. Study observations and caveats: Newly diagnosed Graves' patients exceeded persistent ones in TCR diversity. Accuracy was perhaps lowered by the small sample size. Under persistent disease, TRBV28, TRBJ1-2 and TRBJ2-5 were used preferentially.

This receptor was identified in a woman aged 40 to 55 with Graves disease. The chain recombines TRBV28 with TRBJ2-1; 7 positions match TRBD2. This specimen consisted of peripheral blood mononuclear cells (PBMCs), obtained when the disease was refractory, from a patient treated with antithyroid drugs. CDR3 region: CASSWGGVRNEQFF. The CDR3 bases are TGTGCCAGCAGTTGGGGGGGGGTTCGAAATGAGCAGTTCTTC.